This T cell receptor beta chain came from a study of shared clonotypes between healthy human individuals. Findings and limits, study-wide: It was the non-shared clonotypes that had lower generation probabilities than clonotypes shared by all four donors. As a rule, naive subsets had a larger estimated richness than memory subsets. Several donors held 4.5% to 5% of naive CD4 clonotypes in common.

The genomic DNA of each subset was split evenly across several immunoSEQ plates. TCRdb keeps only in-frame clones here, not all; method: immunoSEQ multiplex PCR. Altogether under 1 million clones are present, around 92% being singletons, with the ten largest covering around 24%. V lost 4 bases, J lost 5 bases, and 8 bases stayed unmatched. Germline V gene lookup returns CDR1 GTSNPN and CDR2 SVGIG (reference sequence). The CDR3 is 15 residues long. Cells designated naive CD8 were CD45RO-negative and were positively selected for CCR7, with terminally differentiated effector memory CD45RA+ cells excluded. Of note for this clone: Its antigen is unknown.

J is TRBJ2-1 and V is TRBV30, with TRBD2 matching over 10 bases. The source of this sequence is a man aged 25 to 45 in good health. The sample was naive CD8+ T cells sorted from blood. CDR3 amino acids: CAWNPLAGGNNEQFF. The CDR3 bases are TGTGCCTGGAACCCCTTAGCGGGAGGAAACAATGAGCAGTTCTTC.